The clone carrying this T cell receptor beta chain was seen only a few times. The antigen remains undetermined. This specimen belongs to a study of cytomegalovirus exposure and HLA in healthy donors. Study-level points and caveats: Some TCR beta chains (around 160 of them) were listed as cytomegalovirus-associated.

Germline CDR1 SGHRS, CDR2 YFSETQ. V lost 0 bases to trimming and J lost 0 bases, with 10 bases between them. The CDR3 totals 17 residues. The PCR ran on 60 Vbeta and 13 Jbeta primers. Sequencing used immunoSEQ multiplex PCR; TCRdb keeps in-frame clones, though not all of them. This sample yields 80,000 to 100,000 clones, of which roughly four fifths are seen a single time; 4.5% to 5.5% belongs to the top ten. The gene calls are TRBV5-1 and TRBJ2-6; a possible D gene is TRBD1 (6 bases). Sequencing was performed on PBMCs. The clonotype was recovered from a man aged 35 to 55 in good health and CMV-seropositive. The CDR3 loop reads CASSLETGNSGANVLTF. The CDR3 DNA is TGCGCCAGCAGCTTGGAAACAGGGAACTCTGGGGCCAACGTCCTGACTTTC. The full variable domain, completed using reference TRBV5-1 and TRBJ2-6, is KAGVTQTPRYLIKTRGQQVTLSCSPISGHRSVSWYQQTPGQGLQFLFEYFSETQRNKGNFPGRFSGRQFSNSRSEMNVSTLELGDSALYLCASSLETGNSGANVLTFGAGSRLTVL.